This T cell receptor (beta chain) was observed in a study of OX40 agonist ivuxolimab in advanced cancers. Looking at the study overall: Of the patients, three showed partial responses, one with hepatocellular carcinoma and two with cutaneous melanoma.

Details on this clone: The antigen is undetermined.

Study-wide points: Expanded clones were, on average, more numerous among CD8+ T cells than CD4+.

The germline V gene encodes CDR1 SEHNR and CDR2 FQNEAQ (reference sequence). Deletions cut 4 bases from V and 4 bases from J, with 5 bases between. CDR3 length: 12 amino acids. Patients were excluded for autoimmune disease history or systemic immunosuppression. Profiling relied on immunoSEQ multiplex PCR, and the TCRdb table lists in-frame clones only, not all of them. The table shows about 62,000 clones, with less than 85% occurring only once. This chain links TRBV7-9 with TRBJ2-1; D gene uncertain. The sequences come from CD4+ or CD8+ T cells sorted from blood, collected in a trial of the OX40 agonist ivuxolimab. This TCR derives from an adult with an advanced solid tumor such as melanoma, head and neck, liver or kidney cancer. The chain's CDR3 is CASSSEYNEQFF. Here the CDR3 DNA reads TGTGCCAGCAGCTCCGAATACAATGAGCAGTTCTTC.